The 27 T cell receptor beta chains reported below all come from one sample, sequenced in a study of identical twins. MiXCR was run by TCRdb on the 5' RACE reads, yielding one entry per CDR3 protein. The data contain 200,000 to 250,000 distinct CDR3 sequences, roughly 7.5% of them singletons. This same sample was also part of a study on yellow fever vaccine responses in identical twins.

The sample was memory (CD45RO+) T cells sorted from blood. Every receptor here comes from a woman in her late teens or twenties in good health.

The chain is built from TRBV7-3 and TRBJ2-5, with TRBD1 identical over 9 bases. Unmatched junction bases numbered 9, after V lost 5 bases and J lost 5 bases. This CDR3 has 15 amino acids. Germline V gives CDR1 SGHTA, CDR2 FQGTGA. The CDR3 DNA reads TGTGCCAGCAGCAGGACAGGGGCCGGAGGGGAGACCCAGTACTTC. Amino acids: CASSRTGAGGETQYF.

This clonotype has at least ten counts. The genes are TRBV6-5 and TRBJ2-1, with D possibly being TRBD1 (5 bases). CDR3 length equals 16 residues. CDR1 and CDR2 (germline): MNHEY, SVGAGI. Trimming shortened V by 0 bases and J by 0 bases, and 9 bases separated the two germline ends. Written as DNA, the CDR3 is TGTGCCAGCAGTTACTCGAGTGGGGCCTCCTACAATGAGCAGTTCTTC. Protein: CASSYSSGASYNEQFF.

The gene calls are TRBV6-1 and TRBJ1-2, with a tentative D call TRBD1 (5 bases). The CDR3 extends over 15 amino acids. Per the germline V gene, CDR1 is MNHNS and CDR2 is SASEGT. The V end was cut by 7 bases, the J end by 7 bases, with 22 bases between. The CDR3 DNA is TGTGCCAGCACTCCCACAGGAGCACTTGATGGTGGCTACACCTTC. This codes for CASTPTGALDGGYTF.

This sequence joins TRBV5-5 and TRBJ2-7; D may be TRBD1 or TRBD2 (5 bases each). The germline V gene encodes CDR1 SGHKS and CDR2 YYEKEE (reference sequence). Trimming removed 3 bases at V and 3 bases at J, with 19 bases between. The CDR3 covers 16 residues. CDR3 loop: CASSSQEGTPVYEQYF. The CDR3 DNA follows: TGTGCCAGCAGCTCCCAAGAGGGGACGCCTGTCTACGAGCAGTACTTC.

V gene TRBV4-1 combines with J gene TRBJ2-2; TRBD2 agrees at 9 bases. The CDR3 runs to 16 residues. Germline V gives CDR1 MGHRA, CDR2 YSYEKL. Unmatched junction bases numbered 4, after V lost 1 base and J lost 4 bases. CDR3 loop: CASSQVGREGTGELFF. In DNA form, the CDR3 reads TGCGCCAGCAGCCAAGTTGGGCGGGAGGGCACCGGGGAGCTGTTTTTT.

The table lists this clonotype with many counts. This chain uses TRBV5-1 with TRBJ2-5, with D possibly being TRBD1 (5 bases). The germline V and J ends were trimmed by 0 bases and 2 bases, with 11 bases remaining between them. CDR1 and CDR2 (germline): SGHRS, YFSETQ. The CDR3 has 15 amino acids. CDR3 nucleotide sequence: TGCGCCAGCAGCTTGGGGACAACCGTACAAGAGACCCAGTACTTC. Protein product: CASSLGTTVQETQYF.

V and J are TRBV11-2 and TRBJ1-6; D uncertain. The CDR3 runs 17 residues. V lost 2 bases, J lost 8 bases, and 19 bases lay in between. Germline-derived CDR1 and CDR2 are SGHAT and FQNNGV. The CDR3 loop reads CASSLISAGPSDSPLHF. CDR3 sequence (DNA): TGTGCCAGCAGCTTAATCTCGGCGGGCCCGAGCGATTCACCCCTCCACTTT.

This clonotype was counted only a few times. The CDR3 DNA reads as TGTGCCAGCAGCACCTGGGCGGGACAGTCCTACAATGAGCAGTTCTTC. It yields the protein CASSTWAGQSYNEQFF. The chain carries TRBV5-6 and TRBJ2-1; weak D call: TRBD1 (7 bases). The germline CDR1 and CDR2 sequences are SGHDT and YYEEEE. V lost 4 bases to trimming and J lost 1 base, with 15 bases between them. This CDR3 contains 16 residues.

This clonotype was picked up a small number of times. V and J are TRBV6-1 and TRBJ2-1, with TRBD1 matching over 9 bases. The CDR3 is 14 residues long. Per germline, CDR1 MNHNS and CDR2 SASEGT. J lost 9 bases, V lost 7 bases, and 10 bases had no gene match. Written as DNA, the CDR3 is TGTGCCAGCACGTCCGGGACAGGGAAGATTGAGCAGTTCTTC. Protein product: CASTSGTGKIEQFF.

This clonotype was recorded at least ten times. The chain couples TRBV20-1 to TRBJ2-1, with 10 bases fitting TRBD2. V lost 2 bases, J lost 6 bases, and 10 bases stayed unmatched. In germline, CDR1 is DFQATT, CDR2 SNEGSKA (reference sequence). CDR3 size: 16 residues. CDR3 bases: TGCAGTGCTAGAAGGGCTAGCGGGAGCATAAGCAATGAGCAGTTCTTC. This codes for CSARRASGSISNEQFF.

This clonotype has more than one count but fewer than ten. The rearrangement links TRBV29-1 to TRBJ2-5, with 8 bases fitting TRBD1. The CDR3 totals 12 residues. V lost 8 bases, J lost 2 bases, and 4 bases stayed unmatched. Germline CDR1 and CDR2: SQVTM and ANQGSEA. CDR3 sequence reads: CSHTGGQETQYF. The CDR3 bases are TGCAGCCATACAGGGGGACAAGAGACCCAGTACTTC.

This chain uses TRBV6-1 with TRBJ2-6; D not resolved. Germline loops: CDR1 MNHNS, CDR2 SASEGT. This CDR3 spans 14 amino acids. V lost 6 bases and J lost 3, with 9 bases in between. The CDR3 loop is CASSEWGGANVLTF. DNA for the CDR3: TGTGCCAGCAGCGAATGGGGTGGGGCCAACGTCCTGACTTTC.

This clonotype has ten or more counts. This chain joins TRBV6-5 and TRBJ1-6, with 10 bases aligning to TRBD1. V was pared by 0 bases and J by 6 bases, with 5 bases of the junction left unmatched. This CDR3 spans 17 amino acids. The V gene's germline CDR1 is MNHEY and CDR2 SVGAGI. This CDR3 reads CASSYSRQGAGNSPLHF. The CDR3 DNA is TGTGCCAGCAGTTACTCTCGACAGGGGGCTGGTAATTCACCCCTCCACTTT.

The table lists this clonotype with a few counts. This CDR3 is CASGGTAGANVLTF. The CDR3 DNA reads as TGTGCCAGCGGGGGGACTGCCGGGGCCAACGTCCTGACTTTC. This sequence joins TRBV11-2 and TRBJ2-6; a possible D gene is TRBD2 (6 bases). Germline V gives CDR1 SGHAT, CDR2 FQNNGV. The V end lost 8 bases, the J end lost 4 bases, and 12 bases lay between the germline ends. This CDR3 has 14 amino acids.

This clonotype showed up many times. The gene calls are TRBV11-2 and TRBJ2-3; 8 nucleotides line up with TRBD2. J was trimmed by 0 bases and V by 2 bases; bases with no gene match: 7. The CDR3 extends over 17 amino acids. Germline lookup yields CDR1 SGHAT and CDR2 FQNNGV. The CDR3 sequence: CASSLSYGGGSTDTQYF. In DNA form, the CDR3 reads TGTGCCAGCAGCTTAAGCTATGGCGGGGGGAGCACAGATACGCAGTATTTT. The full variable domain, rest sourced from reference TRBV11-2 and TRBJ2-3, is EAGVAQSPRYKIIEKRQSVAFWCNPISGHATLYWYQQILGQGPKLLIQFQNNGVVDDSQLPKDRFSAERLKGVDSTLKIQPAKLEDSAVYLCASSLSYGGGSTDTQYFGPGTRLTVL.

V usage is TRBV11-2 and J usage is TRBJ2-3; 8 bases fit TRBD2. From germline, CDR1 is SGHAT and CDR2 FQNNGV. The V gene end was trimmed by 0 bases and the J gene end by 1 base; junction bases not matched to a gene: 6. The CDR3 sequence is 17 residues long. As DNA, the CDR3 is TGTGCCAGCAGCTTAGAATCCCTAGCGGGCCGCACAGATACGCAGTATTTT. It is translated as CASSLESLAGRTDTQYF.

This clonotype was seen many times. The V gene is TRBV28, the J gene TRBJ2-5; D is uncertain. This CDR3 is 13 amino acids long. The germline V and J ends were trimmed by 5 bases and 0 bases, with 7 bases remaining between them. Germline V CDR1 and CDR2: MDHEN, SYDVKM. The CDR3 bases are TGTGCCAGCAGTCCGTCGTACCAAGAGACCCAGTACTTC. It specifies CASSPSYQETQYF. Filled out from reference TRBV28 and TRBJ2-5, the complete variable domain reads DVKVTQSSRYLVKRTGEKVFLECVQDMDHENMFWYRQDPGLGLRLIYFSYDVKMKEKGDIPEGYSVSREKKERFSLILESASTNQTSMYLCASSPSYQETQYFGPGTRLLVL.

The chain employs TRBV7-2 and TRBJ1-2; D ambiguous. From germline, CDR1 is SGHTA and CDR2 FQGNSA. The CDR3 runs to 14 residues. V lost 1 base, J lost 0 bases, and 6 bases lay in between. The CDR3 DNA follows: TGTGCCAGCAGCTTAGTTACGGCTAACTATGGCTACACCTTC. It specifies CASSLVTANYGYTF.

At least ten counts were recorded for this clonotype. CDR3 amino acids: CSGGTQNEKLFF. For the CDR3, the DNA is TGCAGCGGCGGGACGCAAAATGAAAAACTGTTTTTT. The V gene is TRBV29-1, the J gene TRBJ1-4, with TRBD1 as a possible D gene (5 bases). Trimming took off 7 bases at V and 5 bases at J, with 11 bases between the two ends. The CDR3 extends over 12 amino acids. Germline lookup yields CDR1 SQVTM and CDR2 ANQGSEA.

The rearrangement joins TRBV3-1 to TRBJ1-3; possible D gene TRBD1, 6 bases. Germline V lookup: CDR1 LGHDT, CDR2 YNNKEL (reference sequence). The CDR3 runs 15 residues. Trimming shortened V by 6 bases and J by 0 bases, and 12 bases separated the two germline ends. The chain's CDR3 is CASRLGQSSGNTIYF. The CDR3 region has the DNA TGTGCCAGCAGACTAGGACAGTCCTCTGGAAACACCATATATTTT.

This chain uses TRBV5-1 with TRBJ2-2, with 9 bases fitting TRBD1. Per the germline V gene, CDR1 is SGHRS and CDR2 is YFSETQ. Trimming cost V 4 bases and J 0 bases; bases outside gene matches: 10. This CDR3 contains 18 residues. The CDR3 spells CASSATGTGITNTGELFF. CDR3 in DNA: TGCGCCAGCAGCGCGACCGGGACAGGGATTACGAACACCGGGGAGCTGTTTTTT. The whole variable domain, filled in from reference TRBV5-1 and TRBJ2-2, reads KAGVTQTPRYLIKTRGQQVTLSCSPISGHRSVSWYQQTPGQGLQFLFEYFSETQRNKGNFPGRFSGRQFSNSRSEMNVSTLELGDSALYLCASSATGTGITNTGELFFGEGSRLTVL.

The sample holds a few counts of this clonotype. The J gene is TRBJ2-2, the V gene TRBV20-1; D might be TRBD1 or TRBD2, each matching 6 bases. Germline V gene sequence: CDR1 DFQATT, CDR2 SNEGSKA (reference sequence). V lost 6 bases and J 6 bases, leaving 17 bases between the germline ends. The CDR3 extends over 14 amino acids. The CDR3 sequence is CSAIRGGLAGELFF. The CDR3 DNA reads TGCAGTGCCATTAGAGGGGGGCTTGCCGGGGAGCTGTTTTTT.

This clonotype occurred many times. The chain joins TRBV6-2 or TRBV6-3 to TRBJ2-2; 7 bases map to TRBD1. Looked up from germline, CDR1 is MNHEY and CDR2 is SVGEGT. The CDR3 spans 15 residues. V shed 0 bases and J 6 bases; nucleotides not matched to a gene: 4. In nucleotides, the CDR3 is TGTGCCAGCAGTTACTCCCAGGGGGACGCCGGGGAGCTGTTTTTT. Translated, it gives CASSYSQGDAGELFF.

This rearrangement joins TRBV3-1 to TRBJ2-1; unclear D gene. Germline V gene data show CDR1 as LGHDT and CDR2 as YNNKEL (reference sequence). The CDR3 has 15 amino acids. Deletions cut 4 bases from V and 3 bases from J, with 13 bases between. The CDR3 is CASSPTAVLYNEQFF. CDR3 coding DNA: TGTGCCAGCAGCCCCACCGCGGTCCTCTACAATGAGCAGTTCTTC.

In its sample, this clonotype was seen a few times. The chain has TRBV11-3 and TRBJ1-5; D unclear. CDR1 is SGHNT, CDR2 YENEEA, per germline. The CDR3 totals 13 residues. V was clipped by 1 base and J by 3 bases, with 4 bases between them. This chain's CDR3 is CASSLADNQPQHF. CDR3 nucleotide sequence: TGTGCCAGCAGCTTAGCGGACAATCAGCCCCAGCATTTT.

The table lists this clonotype with a few counts. This sequence joins TRBV2 and TRBJ2-3; D gene unclear. The germline V gene has CDR1 SNHLY and CDR2 FYNNEI. The CDR3 is made up of 12 amino acids. The V gene lost 5 bases and the J gene lost 3 bases, with 6 bases spanning the gap. DNA of the CDR3: TGTGCCAGCAGTACAGAGACAGATACGCAGTATTTT. Protein: CASSTETDTQYF.

This clonotype was seen many times. The chain carries TRBV6-2 or TRBV6-3 and TRBJ2-1, with 9 bases aligning to TRBD2. The CDR3 covers 14 residues. Trimming cost V 4 bases and J 12 bases; bases outside gene matches: 10. Germline V gene lookup returns CDR1 MNHEY and CDR2 SVGEGT. CDR3: CASSWGLALGSQFF. CDR3 DNA: TGTGCCAGCAGTTGGGGACTAGCCCTCGGGTCGCAGTTCTTC.